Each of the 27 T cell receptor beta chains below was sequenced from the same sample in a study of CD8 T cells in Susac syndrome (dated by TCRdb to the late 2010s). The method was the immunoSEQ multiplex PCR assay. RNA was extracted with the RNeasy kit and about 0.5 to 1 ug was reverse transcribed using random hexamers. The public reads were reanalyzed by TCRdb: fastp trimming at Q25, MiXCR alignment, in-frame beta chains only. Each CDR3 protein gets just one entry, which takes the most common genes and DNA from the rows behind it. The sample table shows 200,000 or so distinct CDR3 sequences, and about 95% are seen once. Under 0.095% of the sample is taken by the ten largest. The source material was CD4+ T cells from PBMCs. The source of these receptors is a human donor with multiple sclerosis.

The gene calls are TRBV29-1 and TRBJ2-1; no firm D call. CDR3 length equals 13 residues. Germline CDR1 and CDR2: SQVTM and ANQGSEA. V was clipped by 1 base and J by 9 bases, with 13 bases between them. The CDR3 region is CSVEGSGQSEQFF. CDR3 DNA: TGCAGCGTTGAAGGGTCAGGTCAAAGTGAGCAGTTCTTC.

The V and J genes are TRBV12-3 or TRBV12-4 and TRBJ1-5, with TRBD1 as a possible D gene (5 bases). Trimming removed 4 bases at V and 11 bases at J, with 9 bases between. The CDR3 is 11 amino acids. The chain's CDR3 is CASSSRGAQHF. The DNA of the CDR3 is TGTGCCAGCAGTTCTCGGGGGGCCCAGCATTTT.

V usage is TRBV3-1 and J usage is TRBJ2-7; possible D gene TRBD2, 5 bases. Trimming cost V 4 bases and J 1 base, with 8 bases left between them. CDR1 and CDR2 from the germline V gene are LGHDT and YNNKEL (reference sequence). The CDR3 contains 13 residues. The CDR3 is CASSPSRSYEQYF. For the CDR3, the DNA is TGTGCCAGCAGCCCTAGCAGGTCCTACGAGCAGTACTTC.

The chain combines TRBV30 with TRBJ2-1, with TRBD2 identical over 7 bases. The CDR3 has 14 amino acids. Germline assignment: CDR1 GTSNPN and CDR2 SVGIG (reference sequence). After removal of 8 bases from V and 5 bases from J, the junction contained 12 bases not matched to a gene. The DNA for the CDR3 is TGTGCCCTCCGAACCGGGAGGATCGACAATGAGCAGTTCTTC. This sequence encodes CALRTGRIDNEQFF.

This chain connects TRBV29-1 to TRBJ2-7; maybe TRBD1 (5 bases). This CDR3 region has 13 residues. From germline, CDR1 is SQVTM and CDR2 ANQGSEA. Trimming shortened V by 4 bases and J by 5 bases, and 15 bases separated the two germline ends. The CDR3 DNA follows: TGCAGCGTTGGACCTACCAAAGGGGACGAGCAGTACTTC. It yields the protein CSVGPTKGDEQYF.

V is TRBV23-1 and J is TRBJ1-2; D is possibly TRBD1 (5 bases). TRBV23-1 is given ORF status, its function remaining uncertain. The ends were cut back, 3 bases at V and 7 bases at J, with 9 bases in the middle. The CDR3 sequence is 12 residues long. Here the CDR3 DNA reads TGCGCCAGCAGTCAGCAGGGAGTTGGCTACACCTTC. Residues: CASSQQGVGYTF.

The CDR3 nucleotides are TGTGCCTGGAGCCGTCAGGGGGAGGAGACCCAGTACTTC. Protein sequence: CAWSRQGEETQYF. This sequence joins TRBV30 and TRBJ2-5; 7 nucleotides line up with TRBD1. The CDR3 length is 13 residues. In germline, CDR1 is GTSNPN, CDR2 SVGIG (reference sequence). Trimming at V came to 3 bases and at J to 5 bases, leaving 6 bases not matched to a gene. The full variable domain, completed using reference TRBV30 and TRBJ2-5, is SQTIHQWPATLVQPVGSPLSLECTVEGTSNPNLYWYRQAAGRGLQLLFYSVGIGQISSEVPQNLSASRPQDRQFILSSKKLLLSDSGFYLCAWSRQGEETQYFGPGTRLLVL.

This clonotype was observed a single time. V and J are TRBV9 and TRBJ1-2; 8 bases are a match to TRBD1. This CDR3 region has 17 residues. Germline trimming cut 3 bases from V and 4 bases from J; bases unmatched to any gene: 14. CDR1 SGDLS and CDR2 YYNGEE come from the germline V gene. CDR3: CASSAVLPDRAAYGYTF. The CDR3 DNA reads TGTGCCAGCAGCGCAGTGTTGCCGGACAGGGCGGCCTATGGCTACACCTTC. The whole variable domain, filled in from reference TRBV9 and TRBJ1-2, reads DSGVTQTPKHLITATGQRVTLRCSPRSGDLSVYWYQQSLDQGLQFLIQYYNGEERAKGNILERFSAQQFPDLHSELNLSSLELGDSALYFCASSAVLPDRAAYGYTFGSGTRLTVV.

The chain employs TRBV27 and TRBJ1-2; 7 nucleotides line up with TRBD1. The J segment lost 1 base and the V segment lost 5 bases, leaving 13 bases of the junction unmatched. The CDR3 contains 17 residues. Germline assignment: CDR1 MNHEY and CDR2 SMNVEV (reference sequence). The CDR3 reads CASSSVGTEFYNYGYTF. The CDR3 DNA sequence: TGTGCCAGCAGTAGCGTTGGGACAGAGTTTTATAACTATGGCTACACCTTC.

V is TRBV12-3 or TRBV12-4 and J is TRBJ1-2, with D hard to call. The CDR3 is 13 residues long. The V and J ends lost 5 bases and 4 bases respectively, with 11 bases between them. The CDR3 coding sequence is TGTGCCAGCAGTGGGAGGCGTGGCTATGGCTACACCTTC. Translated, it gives CASSGRRGYGYTF.

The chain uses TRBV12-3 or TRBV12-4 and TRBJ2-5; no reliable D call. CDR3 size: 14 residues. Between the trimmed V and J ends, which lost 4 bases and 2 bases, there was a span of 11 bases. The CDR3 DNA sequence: TGTGCCAGCAGTTACCGAGACTGGCAAGAGACCCAGTACTTC. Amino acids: CASSYRDWQETQYF.

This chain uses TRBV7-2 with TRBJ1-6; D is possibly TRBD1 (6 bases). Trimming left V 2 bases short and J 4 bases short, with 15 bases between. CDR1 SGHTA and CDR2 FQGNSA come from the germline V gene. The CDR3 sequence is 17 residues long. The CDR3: CASSLRGHTEYNSPLHF. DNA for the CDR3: TGTGCCAGCAGCTTAAGGGGACATACCGAATATAATTCACCCCTCCACTTT.

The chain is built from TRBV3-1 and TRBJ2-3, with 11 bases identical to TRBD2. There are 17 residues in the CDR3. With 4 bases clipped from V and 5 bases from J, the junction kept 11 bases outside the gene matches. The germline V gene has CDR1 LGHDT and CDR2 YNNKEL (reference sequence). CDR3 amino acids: CASSPSRTSGRGDTQYF. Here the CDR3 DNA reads TGTGCCAGCAGCCCTTCCCGAACTAGCGGGAGAGGAGATACGCAGTATTTT.

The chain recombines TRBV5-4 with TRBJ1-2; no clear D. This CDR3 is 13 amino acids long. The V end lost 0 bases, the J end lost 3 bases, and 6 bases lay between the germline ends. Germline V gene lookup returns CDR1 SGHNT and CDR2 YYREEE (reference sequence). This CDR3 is CASSLDGYYGYTF. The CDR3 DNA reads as TGTGCCAGCAGCTTGGACGGATACTATGGCTACACCTTC.

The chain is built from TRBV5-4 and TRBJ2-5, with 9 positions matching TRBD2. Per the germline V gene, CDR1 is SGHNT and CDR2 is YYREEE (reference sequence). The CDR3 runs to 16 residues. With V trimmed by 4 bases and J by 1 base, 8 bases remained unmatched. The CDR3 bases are TGTGCCAGCAGCCTCCAGACTAGCGGTATCCAAGAGACCCAGTACTTC. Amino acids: CASSLQTSGIQETQYF.

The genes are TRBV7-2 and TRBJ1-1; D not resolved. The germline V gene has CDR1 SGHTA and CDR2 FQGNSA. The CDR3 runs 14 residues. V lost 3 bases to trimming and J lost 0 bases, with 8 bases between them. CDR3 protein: CASSFTRLNTEAFF. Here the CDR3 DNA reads TGTGCCAGCAGCTTTACGAGACTGAACACTGAAGCTTTCTTT.

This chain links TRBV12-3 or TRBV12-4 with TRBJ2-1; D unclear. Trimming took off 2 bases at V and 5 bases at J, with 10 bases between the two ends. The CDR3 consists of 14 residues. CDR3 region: CASSLSYQNNEQFF. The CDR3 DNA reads TGTGCCAGCAGTTTAAGCTACCAAAACAATGAGCAGTTCTTC.

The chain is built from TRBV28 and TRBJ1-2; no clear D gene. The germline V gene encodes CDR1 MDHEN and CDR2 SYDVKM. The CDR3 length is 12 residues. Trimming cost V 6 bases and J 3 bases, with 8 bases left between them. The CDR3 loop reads CASRLDDYGYTF. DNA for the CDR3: TGTGCCAGCAGGCTGGACGACTATGGCTACACCTTC.

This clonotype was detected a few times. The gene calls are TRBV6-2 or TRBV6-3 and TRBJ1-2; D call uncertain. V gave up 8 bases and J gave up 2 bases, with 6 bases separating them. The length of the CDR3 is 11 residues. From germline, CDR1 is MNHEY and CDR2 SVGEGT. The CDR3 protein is CASGGNYGYTF. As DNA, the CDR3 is TGTGCCAGCGGCGGGAACTATGGCTACACCTTC.

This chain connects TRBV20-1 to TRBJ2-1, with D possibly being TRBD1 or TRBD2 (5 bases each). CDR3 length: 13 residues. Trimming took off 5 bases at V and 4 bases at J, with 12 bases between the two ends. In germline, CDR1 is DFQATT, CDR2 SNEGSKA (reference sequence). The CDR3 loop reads CSASRDPYNEQFF. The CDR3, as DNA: TGCAGTGCTTCCCGGGACCCGTACAATGAGCAGTTCTTC.

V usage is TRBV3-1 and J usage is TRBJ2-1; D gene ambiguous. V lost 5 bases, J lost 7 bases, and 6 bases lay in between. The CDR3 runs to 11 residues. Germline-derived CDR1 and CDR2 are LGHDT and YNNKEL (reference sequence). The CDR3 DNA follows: TGTGCCAGCAGCACGAGAAATGAGCAGTTCTTC. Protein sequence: CASSTRNEQFF.

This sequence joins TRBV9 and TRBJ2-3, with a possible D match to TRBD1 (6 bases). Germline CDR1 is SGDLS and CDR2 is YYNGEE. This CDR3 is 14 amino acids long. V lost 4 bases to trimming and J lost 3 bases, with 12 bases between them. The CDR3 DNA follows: TGTGCCAGCAGCAAAGTAGGGGGAACAGATACGCAGTATTTT. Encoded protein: CASSKVGGTDTQYF.

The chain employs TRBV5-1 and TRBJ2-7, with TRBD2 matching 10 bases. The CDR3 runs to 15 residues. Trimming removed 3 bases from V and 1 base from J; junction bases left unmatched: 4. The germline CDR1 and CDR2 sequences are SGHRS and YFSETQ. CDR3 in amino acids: CASSSGLAVSYEQYF. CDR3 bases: TGCGCCAGCAGCTCCGGACTAGCGGTGTCCTACGAGCAGTACTTC.

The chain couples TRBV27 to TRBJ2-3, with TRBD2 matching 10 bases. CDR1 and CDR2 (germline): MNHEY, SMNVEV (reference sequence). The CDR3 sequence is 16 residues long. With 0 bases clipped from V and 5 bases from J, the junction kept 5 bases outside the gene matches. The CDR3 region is CASSLSASGRLDTQYF. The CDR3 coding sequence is TGTGCCAGCAGTTTATCGGCTAGCGGGAGATTAGATACGCAGTATTTT.

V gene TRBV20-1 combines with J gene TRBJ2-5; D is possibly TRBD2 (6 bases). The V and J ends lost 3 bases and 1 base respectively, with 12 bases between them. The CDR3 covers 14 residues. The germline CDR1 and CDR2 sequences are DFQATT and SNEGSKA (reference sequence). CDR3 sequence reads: CSARDGTAQETQYF. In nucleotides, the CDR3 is TGCAGTGCTAGGGATGGGACTGCCCAAGAGACCCAGTACTTC.

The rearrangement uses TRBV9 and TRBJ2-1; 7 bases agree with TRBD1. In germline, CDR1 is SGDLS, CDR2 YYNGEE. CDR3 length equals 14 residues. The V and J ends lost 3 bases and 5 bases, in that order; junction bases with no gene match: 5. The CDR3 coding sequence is TGTGCCAGCAGCGGGGGACAGAGGAACAATGAGCAGTTCTTC. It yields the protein CASSGGQRNNEQFF. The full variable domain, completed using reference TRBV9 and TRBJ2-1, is DSGVTQTPKHLITATGQRVTLRCSPRSGDLSVYWYQQSLDQGLQFLIQYYNGEERAKGNILERFSAQQFPDLHSELNLSSLELGDSALYFCASSGGQRNNEQFFGPGTRLTVL.

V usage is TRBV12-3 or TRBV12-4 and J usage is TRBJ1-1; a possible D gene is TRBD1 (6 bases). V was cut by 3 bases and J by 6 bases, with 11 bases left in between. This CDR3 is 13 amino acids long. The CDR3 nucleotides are TGTGCCAGCAGTTTTACTCGGACAGCTGAAGCTTTCTTT. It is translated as CASSFTRTAEAFF.